What follows are 10 T cell receptor beta chains derived from one specimen sequenced in a study of early T cells in non-severe SARS-CoV-2 infection. Each CDR3 protein gets one entry after TCRdb re-called the 5' RACE reads with MiXCR. The sample lists tens of thousands of distinct CDR3 sequences; around 20% were seen once. The sequences come from whole blood, collected at baseline. The source is an adult who was a healthcare worker with PCR-confirmed SARS-CoV-2 infection or an uninfected control (not recorded which).

This clonotype was seen only a few times. The chain combines TRBV5-4 with TRBJ2-3; D might be TRBD1 (5 bases). V was clipped by 5 bases and J by 2 bases, with 9 bases between them. Germline-derived CDR1 and CDR2 are SGHNT and YYREEE (reference sequence). This CDR3 is built from 13 residues. The CDR3 is CASRGPYTDTQYF. The CDR3 DNA reads TGTGCCAGCAGGGGGCCTTACACAGATACGCAGTATTTT.

The chain combines TRBV10-2 with TRBJ2-1; TRBD1 is a possible D gene (6 bases). The germline CDR1 and CDR2 sequences are WSHSY and SAAADI. The CDR3 consists of 13 residues. Trimming took 3 bases from V and 5 from J, leaving 8 bases between them. The CDR3 region has the DNA TGCGCCAGCAGTGAACAGGGCGACAATGAGCAGTTCTTC. Protein product: CASSEQGDNEQFF.

This clonotype was observed a handful of times. The chain joins TRBV10-3 to TRBJ1-2, with 7 bases aligning to TRBD1. Germline-derived CDR1 and CDR2 are ENHRY and SYGVKD. Trimming took 6 bases from V and 3 from J; bases not matched to a gene: 7. The CDR3 length is 14 residues. CDR3 protein: CAISGQAADYGYTF. Here the CDR3 DNA reads TGTGCCATCAGCGGACAGGCGGCGGACTATGGCTACACCTTC.

V and J are TRBV7-8 and TRBJ2-2; possible D gene TRBD2, 5 bases. Germline V lookup: CDR1 SGHVS, CDR2 FQNEAQ. Trimming removed 3 bases from V and 4 bases from J, with 12 bases in between. The CDR3 covers 15 residues. The CDR3 region is CASSFGLPGTGELFF. The CDR3, as DNA: TGTGCCAGCAGCTTTGGACTGCCTGGCACCGGGGAGCTGTTTTTT.

This clonotype appeared a few times. The chain uses TRBV7-6 and TRBJ2-7; TRBD1 matches at 8 bases. Germline V gives CDR1 SGHVS, CDR2 FNYEAQ. The CDR3 spans 16 residues. The trim removed 8 bases at V and 3 bases at J, leaving 15 bases unmatched. The CDR3 reads CASGTCGQGILYEQYF. Here the CDR3 DNA reads TGTGCCAGCGGGACTTGCGGACAGGGAATACTCTACGAGCAGTACTTC.

The CDR3 spells CSARDRSNYGYTF. Here the CDR3 DNA reads TGCAGTGCTAGAGATAGATCTAACTATGGCTACACCTTC. The gene calls are TRBV20-1 and TRBJ1-2; no clear D gene. The CDR3 sequence is 13 residues long. Germline V gene sequence: CDR1 DFQATT, CDR2 SNEGSKA (reference sequence). Trimming cost V 0 bases and J 0 bases, with 5 bases left between them.

The rearrangement uses TRBV7-2 and TRBJ2-2, with TRBD1 matching 8 bases. V dropped 5 bases and J dropped 3; count of bases not matched to a gene: 5. The CDR3 spans 15 residues. Germline V gene lookup returns CDR1 SGHTA and CDR2 FQGNSA. The CDR3 region is CASSLGQGYTGELFF. For the CDR3, the DNA is TGTGCCAGCAGCCTAGGACAGGGATACACCGGGGAGCTGTTTTTT. Full variable domain (missing parts from reference TRBV7-2 and TRBJ2-2): GAGVSQSPSNKVTEKGKDVELRCDPISGHTALYWYRQSLGQGLEFLIYFQGNSAPDKSGLPSDRFSAERTGGSVSTLTIQRTQQEDSAVYLCASSLGQGYTGELFFGEGSRLTVL.

There are many counts of this clonotype. The V gene is TRBV6-1, the J gene TRBJ1-5; D gene unclear. CDR3 length: 15 residues. Trimming took 5 bases from V and 4 from J, leaving 15 bases between them. Per germline, CDR1 MNHNS and CDR2 SASEGT. CDR3 bases: TGTGCCAGCAGTCTCTCCGGGAGAGGGAATCAGCCCCAGCATTTT. Translated, it gives CASSLSGRGNQPQHF.

This clonotype was counted only a few times. V is TRBV4-2 and J is TRBJ2-7, with 9 nucleotides matching TRBD2. The V gene's germline CDR1 is LGHNA and CDR2 YNFKEQ. J gave up 0 bases and V 4 bases, and 4 bases lay outside the gene matches. The CDR3 totals 15 residues. CDR3 in amino acids: CASSLGLARSYEQYF. The CDR3 nucleotides are TGTGCCAGCAGCCTAGGACTAGCGCGCTCCTACGAGCAGTACTTC.

This chain connects TRBV2 to TRBJ2-7; D tentatively fits TRBD1 or TRBD2 (5 bases each). The CDR3 has 13 amino acids. Trimming stripped 3 bases from V and 2 bases from J, with 8 bases between. CDR1 SNHLY and CDR2 FYNNEI come from the germline V gene. The DNA for the CDR3 is TGTGCCAGCAGTGAGGGGGATGCCTACGAGCAGTACTTC. Translated, it gives CASSEGDAYEQYF.